Presented here are 15 T cell receptor beta chains from one specimen sequenced in a study of shared clonotypes between healthy human individuals. Measured with immunoSEQ multiplex PCR; TCRdb has only the in-frame clones, and not every one. This table holds 2 million to 3 million clones, approximately 93% found once. Sample: naive CD4+ T cells from PBMCs. Subset indicated: CD45RA+ positively selected. The receptors come from a man aged 18 to 29 in good health. Some clones in this sample may be carry-over from other donors' samples.

Only one count was recorded for this clone. The V call is TRBV5-1, the J call TRBJ1-1; D unclear. The CDR3 is 15 residues long. Germline CDR1 is SGHRS and CDR2 is YFSETQ. The ends were cut back, 1 base at V and 1 base at J, with 11 bases in the middle. CDR3: CASSLSLPGNTEAFF. The DNA of the CDR3 is TGCGCCAGCAGCTTGTCACTACCGGGGAACACTGAAGCTTTCTTT.

The rearrangement joins TRBV7-2 to TRBJ1-1; D gene unclear. The CDR3 runs 12 residues. Trimming pared 1 base from V and 7 bases from J, leaving 7 bases between. Germline CDR1 and CDR2: SGHTA and FQGNSA. The CDR3 coding sequence is TGTGCCAGCAGCTTAGGTGGTAATGAAGCTTTCTTT. Translated, it gives CASSLGGNEAFF. The full variable domain, with the rest looked up from reference TRBV7-2 and TRBJ1-1, is GAGVSQSPSNKVTEKGKDVELRCDPISGHTALYWYRQSLGQGLEFLIYFQGNSAPDKSGLPSDRFSAERTGGSVSTLTIQRTQQEDSAVYLCASSLGGNEAFFGQGTRLTVV.

This clone was recorded once. This sequence joins TRBV7-2 and TRBJ2-5, with D possibly being TRBD2 (6 bases). Germline V gene data show CDR1 as SGHTA and CDR2 as FQGNSA. There are 15 residues in the CDR3. With 5 bases removed from V and 2 bases from J, the gap between germline ends came to 15 bases. CDR3 DNA: TGTGCCAGCAGCAAAGGGGAGCTAGCGCAAGAGACCCAGTACTTC. It yields the protein CASSKGELAQETQYF.

The rearrangement links TRBV11-1 to TRBJ2-2, with D possibly matching TRBD2 (5 bases). The germline CDR1 and CDR2 sequences are SGHAT and FQDESV (reference sequence). CDR3 size: 15 residues. Between the trimmed V and J ends, which lost 5 bases and 4 bases, there was a span of 14 bases. CDR3 loop: CASSTSSSATGELFF. CDR3 DNA sequence: TGTGCCAGCAGCACCTCTAGCTCCGCCACCGGGGAGCTGTTTTTT.

This chain joins TRBV7-2 and TRBJ2-1, with 7 bases lining up with TRBD2. Germline V lookup: CDR1 SGHTA, CDR2 FQGNSA. The CDR3 length is 15 residues. Unmatched junction bases numbered 5, after V lost 5 bases and J lost 1 base. CDR3 nucleotide sequence: TGTGCCAGCAGCGTCGGGACTATATCCTACAATGAGCAGTTCTTC. Translation: CASSVGTISYNEQFF.

The chain has TRBV5-4 and TRBJ2-5; 12 bases agree with TRBD2. The J call may not be correct, given that the DNA end is closer to TRBJ2-7. This CDR3 has 15 amino acids. Germline V gene data show CDR1 as SGHNT and CDR2 as YYREEE (reference sequence). The CDR3: CASSLGTSGSYEQYF. Here the CDR3 DNA reads TGTGCCAGCAGCCTGGGGACTAGCGGGTCCTACGAGCAGTACTTC.

V and J are TRBV7-8 and TRBJ2-3; D is perhaps TRBD1 (5 bases). Germline V gives CDR1 SGHVS, CDR2 FQNEAQ. V lost 5 bases and J lost 11, with 14 bases in between. This CDR3 is 12 amino acids long. The CDR3 DNA sequence: TGTGCCAGCAGCCCGGACATAAACGAGCAGTATTTT. This gives the protein CASSPDINEQYF.

CDR3 DNA: TGTGCCAGCAGAACCATCACGGGGGGAGTGAGTCAGCCCCAGCATTTT. Translated: CASRTITGGVSQPQHF. J is TRBJ1-5 and V is TRBV28, with D perhaps matching TRBD1 (5 bases). The V gene's germline CDR1 is MDHEN and CDR2 SYDVKM. Trimming took off 6 bases at V and 6 bases at J, with 21 bases between the two ends. This CDR3 has 16 residues.

V and J are TRBV6-5 and TRBJ2-5; D not resolved. V was cut by 11 bases and J by 5 bases, with 15 bases left in between. Per the germline V gene, CDR1 is MNHEY and CDR2 is SVGAGI. The CDR3 is made up of 12 amino acids. CDR3 nucleotides: TGTGCCTCCGGACGATTGGTGGAGACCCAGTACTTC. Protein product: CASGRLVETQYF.

The rearrangement joins TRBV5-1 to TRBJ2-1; 9 positions match TRBD2. From germline, CDR1 is SGHRS and CDR2 YFSETQ. The trim removed 4 bases at V and 8 bases at J, leaving 13 bases unmatched. The CDR3 loop spans 16 amino acids. Written as DNA, the CDR3 is TGCGCCAGCAGCGCCCGCGGGGCGGGGGGGGCCGATGAGCAGTTCTTC. This translates into CASSARGAGGADEQFF.

The V and J genes are TRBV7-3 and TRBJ2-2; possible D gene TRBD2, 6 bases. The CDR3 runs 15 residues. The V end lost 5 bases, the J end lost 4 bases, and 14 bases lay between the germline ends. Germline V gives CDR1 SGHTA, CDR2 FQGTGA. The CDR3: CASSRSGPGTGELFF. The CDR3 DNA sequence: TGTGCCAGCAGCCGAAGCGGGCCGGGCACCGGGGAGCTGTTTTTT.

The table lists this clone with a count of one. The V and J genes are TRBV4-1 and TRBJ1-4, with 12 bases fitting TRBD1. From germline, CDR1 is MGHRA and CDR2 YSYEKL. The CDR3 runs 18 residues. The V gene end was trimmed by 1 base and the J gene end by 3 bases; junction bases not matched to a gene: 6. CDR3 in DNA: TGCGCCAGCAGCCAAGTAGGGACAGGGGGCATAGCTAATGAAAAACTGTTTTTT. Translation gives CASSQVGTGGIANEKLFF.

This rearrangement joins TRBV7-2 to TRBJ1-3; tentative D call: TRBD1 (6 bases). V lost 5 bases and J lost 0, with 14 bases in between. The CDR3 spans 16 residues. Germline CDR1 SGHTA, CDR2 FQGNSA. In nucleotides, the CDR3 is TGTGCCAGCAGCCCCCGACAGGCGCTCTCTGGAAACACCATATATTTT. It encodes CASSPRQALSGNTIYF.

This clone has just a few counts. DNA for the CDR3: TGTGCCAGCAGTTTGGGAGACAGCTCTGAAGCTTTCTTT. Translated, it gives CASSLGDSSEAFF. This chain links TRBV6-6 with TRBJ1-1, with a possible D match to TRBD1 (5 bases). Trimming took off 4 bases at V and 6 bases at J, with 12 bases between the two ends. Germline-derived CDR1 and CDR2 are MNHNY and SVGAGI (reference sequence). CDR3 length equals 13 residues.

The chain's CDR3 is CASSPPGASISYEQYF. The CDR3 coding sequence is TGTGCCAGCAGTCCCCCCGGGGCATCAATCTCCTACGAGCAGTACTTC. The chain has TRBV28 and TRBJ2-7; perhaps D is TRBD1 or TRBD2 (5 bases each). The CDR3 extends over 16 amino acids. The V gene's germline CDR1 is MDHEN and CDR2 SYDVKM. V was trimmed by 5 bases and J by 0 bases, leaving 17 bases between them.